This T cell receptor (beta chain) was retrieved from a study of regulatory T cells in long-lasting Graves disease (dated by TCRdb to about 2021). In the study overall: Patients with newly diagnosed Graves' disease had been on antithyroid drugs for under 3 months. Persistent Graves' disease patients were compared with newly diagnosed Graves' disease patients by peripheral blood TCR sequencing and RNA sequencing. The study took place in China and was registered as a clinical trial. A total of 35 or so samples underwent TCR sequencing: approximately 13 from persistent and around 20 from newly diagnosed Graves' disease patients.

The V end loses 0 bases and the J end loses 8 bases, and a stretch of 20 bases separates them. The germline V gene sets CDR1 to MNHEY and CDR2 to SVGEGT. The CDR3 measures 18 amino acids from cysteine to phenylalanine. Only the CDR3 DNA is retained, 54 bases long and in frame from the first base. Here is what the overall study found, with its caveats: More public clonotypes were shared among persistent patients (over 2,500) than among newly diagnosed patients (roughly 960). Lower TCR Shannon entropy and fewer highly expanded clones were observed in persistent Graves' disease patients than in newly diagnosed patients, which suggested clonal expansion. Persistent disease showed preferential use of TRBV28, TRBJ1-2 and TRBJ2-5, whereas newly diagnosed disease favored TRBV20-1 and TRBJ2-1. The authors noted that the small sample size was a limitation that may lower accuracy. Sequencing and analysis were limited to the TCR beta chain. Peripheral blood alone was examined, since thyroid tissue, which constituted the primary lesion, could not be accessed.

The method was multiplex PCR. The listed sequencing device is Illumina HiSeq 4000. iRepertoire HTBI primers and Arm-PCR amplification of CDR3 regions were used to construct TCR beta libraries. Before sequencing, the PCR products went through gel purification. In the authors' own workflow: Gene usage analysis of CDR3 amino acid clonotypes relied on the approximately 60 TRBV and over 13 TRBJ segments identified across samples. COPE and FqMerger were used to merge filtered high-quality paired reads into contigs. BLAST was used to align contigs to IMGT TRBV, TRBD and TRBJ reference genes, with CDR3 defined following IMGT. Clonotypes above 0.1% frequency were classified as highly expanded clones. Shannon entropy was used to measure repertoire diversity, and the Gini coefficient was used to measure V-J evenness. A clonotype was considered public if more than one individual shared it. TCRdb reprocessing: public reads trimmed at Q25 with fastp, clones called with MiXCR, in-frame beta chains kept. Each CDR3 protein gets just one entry, which takes the most common genes and DNA from the rows behind it. These V and J calls derive from TCRdb rather than the authors' analysis. The sample table holds around 400,000 distinct CDR3 sequences, of which 10% to 15% were seen once. The ten most abundant clones make up about 20% of the sample.

This clonotype was seen at least ten times. Its recognized antigen is unknown. No much larger clone is present one base from it, and per-base qualities are unavailable. The time point label here, explained by the study, means: newly diagnosed GD, antithyroid drugs for less than 3 months. For both TCR sequencing and RNA sequencing, RNA was extracted from PBMCs in TRIzol. The diagnosis of Graves' disease was made according to American Thyroid Association guidelines. Patients for the study were recruited at an endocrinology department in Xi'an, China. Each patient gave about 9.1 milliliters of peripheral blood, collected in an EDTA anticoagulant tube. PBMCs were isolated by Ficoll Paque Plus density gradient separation without further T cell sorting. RNA quality was checked with an Agilent 2100 Bioanalyzer and agarose gel, and concentration with a NanoDrop 2000. The data were also submitted as part of a second study, on T cells in Graves' hyperthyroidism and ophthalmopathy. As described in the second report: Stable Graves' hyperthyroidism was defined as no progression to ophthalmopathy during 18 months of follow-up. Hyperthyroidism patients were aged 18 to 65 years and newly diagnosed, with disease duration of less than 2 months. Any patient with an uncontrolled infection, another autoimmune disease, pregnancy or lactation was excluded. Diagnoses were based on clinical symptoms, serum thyroxine and TRAb, thyroid ultrasound and orbital computed tomography. The TCR CDR3 was subjected to a first round of RT-PCR using the HTBI primer set and the Qiagen OneStep RT-PCR kit. Blood samples also contained most of the expanded thyroid clonotypes (frequency above 0.001), which suggests that blood repertoires may reflect thyroid immune responses. In cross-validation, a model built on a 13 V-J signature told ophthalmopathy apart from stable hyperthyroidism with 85% to 90% sensitivity and about 81% specificity, and in testing the same model reached 80%/75%. During validation, the model predicted progression to ophthalmopathy a median of around 7 months ahead of onset, with around 65% sensitivity and roughly 72% specificity. To identify distinguishing TCR V-J signatures, a discovery cohort of 100 patients was used, comprising 43 with Graves' ophthalmopathy and under 60 with stable Graves' hyperthyroidism. Prospective prediction of ophthalmopathy was tested in an independent validation cohort consisting of some 18 hyperthyroidism patients and approximately 16 patients who later progressed to ophthalmopathy. The 80 to 100 discovery patients were randomly divided into training and test sets at a 7:3 ratio. Thyroid tissue and blood T-cell repertoires from roughly 6 Graves' hyperthyroidism patients were also compared in the study. Once sampling was done, hyperthyroidism patients were given methimazole at a starting dose of 30 mg daily, whereas ophthalmopathy patients were given high-dose intravenous methylprednisolone. The libraries were constructed in a second round of multiplex PCR and then size-selected and purified. Libraries were sequenced paired-end with 100 bp reads on an Illumina HiSeq2000. SOAPnuke was used to process the raw data, removing reads that contained adapters or uncalled bases, had a mean Phred below 15, or lacked an exact match to the constant primer or identifier. High-quality paired reads were merged with COPE v1.2.5, and unique nucleotide sequences were defined as clonotypes. MiTCR v1.1 was used to align clonotypes to the IMGT TRBV, TRBD and TRBJ reference segments. The analysis was restricted to V-J combinations with a frequency above 0.0001, which together covered about 99% of the repertoires. A TCS score was defined as the ratio of F50 (clonal expansion) to E x V (chaos), with BLOSUM62-based TCRdist applied between CDR3 peptides within each V-J. Welch's t-statistics and random forest reduced some 510 V-J features to 13, which were used in a naive Bayes classifier (R e1071). No statistical method was used to set the sample size in advance, and investigators knew the group allocation. The paper reports TCR Vbeta CDR3 sequencing of some 140 peripheral blood samples: 43 ophthalmopathy, roughly 80 hyperthyroidism and approximately 17 progressor patients.

The receptor comes from a woman younger than 30 with Graves disease. Donor details come from another sample of the same person, matched by shared clones. Rearrangement joined TRBV6-2 or TRBV6-3 to TRBJ1-6; tentative D gene TRBD1, with 5 bases matching. The sample in question was peripheral blood mononuclear cells (PBMCs), obtained at new diagnosis, from a patient treated with antithyroid drugs. The DNA reads as follows: TGTGCCAGCAGTTACTCGAACTCCGCTCGCAGGGATGATTCACCCCTCCACTTT. Its product reads: CASSYSNSARRDDSPLHF.